These T cell receptor beta chains were read from a single sample in a study of T cell responses to AZD1222 COVID-19 vaccine. Clones were sequenced by immunoSEQ multiplex PCR, and TCRdb holds only the in-frame ones, with some missing. The sample carries about 60,000 clones, 85% to 90% recorded once. The sample consisted of peripheral blood, taken on day 0 of MenACWY control vaccination. These receptors originate from an adult in good health. Each CDR3 is given with its conserved first and last residue. The D gene is left open where the match is weak. Rows give clone size only sometimes, using once, few, many, or a class for an expanded clone.

j_gene: TRBJ2-1; abundance: -; v_gene: TRBV4-3; d_gene: -; CDR3aa: CASSLLDTTYNEQFF; CDR3nt: TGCGCCAGCAGCCTGCTGGACACCACCTACAATGAGCAGTTCTTC
j_gene: TRBJ1-1; abundance: -; v_gene: TRBV6-5; d_gene: -; CDR3aa: CASSPTGNTEAFF; CDR3nt: TGTGCCAGCAGTCCAACGGGGAACACTGAAGCTTTCTTT
j_gene: TRBJ1-5; abundance: -; v_gene: TRBV10-1; d_gene: -; CDR3aa: CASSFRGGTYSNQPQHF; CDR3nt: TGCGCCAGCAGCTTCAGGGGAGGGACCTATAGCAATCAGCCCCAGCATTTT
j_gene: TRBJ1-4; abundance: -; v_gene: TRBV3-1/TRBV3-2; d_gene: -; CDR3aa: CASSQDFHSPLFF; CDR3nt: TGTGCCAGCAGCCAAGATTTTCATTCCCCGCTGTTTTTT
j_gene: TRBJ1-3; abundance: -; v_gene: TRBV7-8; d_gene: -; CDR3aa: CASSLALSRFVSGNTIYF; CDR3nt: TGTGCCAGCAGCTTAGCACTGTCCAGGTTCGTCTCTGGAAACACCATATATTTT
j_gene: TRBJ2-1; abundance: -; v_gene: TRBV15; d_gene: -; CDR3aa: CATSRDRGLLLYNEQFF; CDR3nt: TGTGCCACCAGCAGAGATAGGGGCTTATTATTATACAATGAGCAGTTCTTC
j_gene: TRBJ1-1; abundance: few; v_gene: TRBV6-1; d_gene: -; CDR3aa: CASSEPAGAEAFF; CDR3nt: TGTGCCAGCAGTGAGCCGGCCGGGGCTGAAGCTTTCTTT
j_gene: TRBJ1-1; abundance: -; v_gene: TRBV19; d_gene: -; CDR3aa: CASLAPGWRTEAFF; CDR3nt: TGTGCCAGTCTTGCCCCGGGGTGGAGGACTGAAGCTTTCTTT
j_gene: TRBJ1-1; abundance: -; v_gene: TRBV29-1; d_gene: TRBD1; CDR3aa: CSVTTTGNEAFF; CDR3nt: TGCAGCGTGACCACGACAGGGAATGAAGCTTTCTTT
j_gene: TRBJ2-3; abundance: -; v_gene: TRBV11-2; d_gene: TRBD2; CDR3aa: CASSSLLAGGTDTQYF; CDR3nt: TGTGCCAGCAGCTCCTTACTAGCGGGAGGCACAGATACGCAGTATTTT
j_gene: TRBJ1-1; abundance: -; v_gene: TRBV6-5; d_gene: -; CDR3aa: CASSREMNTEAFF; CDR3nt: TGTGCCAGCAGTAGGGAGATGAACACTGAAGCTTTCTTT
j_gene: TRBJ1-1; abundance: -; v_gene: TRBV7-6; d_gene: TRBD1; CDR3aa: CASSLGQGLEAFF; CDR3nt: TGTGCCAGCAGCCTCGGACAGGGGCTGGAAGCTTTCTTT
j_gene: TRBJ1-1; abundance: few; v_gene: TRBV4-2; d_gene: -; CDR3aa: CASSQFVASRGRAEAFF; CDR3nt: TGTGCCAGCAGCCAATTTGTAGCTTCTCGGGGGCGGGCTGAAGCTTTCTTT
j_gene: TRBJ1-2; abundance: -; v_gene: TRBV28; d_gene: TRBD1; CDR3aa: CASSLFPLFLTGGPNYGYTF; CDR3nt: TGTGCCAGCAGTTTATTCCCTTTATTCCTGACAGGGGGCCCCAACTATGGCTACACCTTC
j_gene: TRBJ2-2; abundance: -; v_gene: TRBV18; d_gene: -; CDR3aa: CASSPRSTGELFF; CDR3nt: TGTGCCAGCTCACCACGGAGCACCGGGGAGCTGTTTTTT
j_gene: TRBJ2-6; abundance: -; v_gene: TRBV7-8; d_gene: -; CDR3aa: CASSRQRANVLTF; CDR3nt: TGTGCCAGCAGCCGACAGCGGGCCAACGTCCTGACTTTC
j_gene: TRBJ2-3; abundance: -; v_gene: TRBV6-5; d_gene: -; CDR3aa: CASSYTSTRLNSLF; CDR3nt: TGTGCCAGCAGTTACACGAGCACCCGATTAAACAGCCTTTTT
j_gene: TRBJ2-1; abundance: -; v_gene: TRBV12-3/TRBV12-4; d_gene: -; CDR3aa: CASSPRIGEQFF; CDR3nt: TGTGCCAGCAGTCCCAGGATAGGTGAGCAGTTCTTC
j_gene: TRBJ1-3; abundance: -; v_gene: TRBV4-2; d_gene: -; CDR3aa: CASSQAEGFATGNTIYF; CDR3nt: TGTGCCAGCAGCCAAGCGGAGGGGTTTGCTACTGGAAACACCATATATTTT
j_gene: TRBJ2-7; abundance: -; v_gene: TRBV5-5; d_gene: TRBD2; CDR3aa: CASGLAGVSEQYF; CDR3nt: TGTGCCAGCGGGCTAGCGGGAGTAAGCGAGCAGTACTTC
j_gene: TRBJ1-2; abundance: few; v_gene: TRBV3-1/TRBV3-2; d_gene: TRBD1; CDR3aa: CASSLQGGYGYTF; CDR3nt: TGTGCCAGCAGTCTACAGGGGGGCTATGGCTACACCTTC
j_gene: TRBJ2-2; abundance: -; v_gene: TRBV11-3; d_gene: -; CDR3aa: CASSLGLQNTGELFF; CDR3nt: TGTGCCAGCAGCTTAGGACTCCAGAACACCGGGGAGCTGTTTTTT
j_gene: TRBJ1-5; abundance: -; v_gene: TRBV4-1; d_gene: TRBD1; CDR3aa: CASSQESGGLYSNQPQHF; CDR3nt: TGCGCCAGCAGCCAAGAGTCAGGGGGACTCTATAGCAATCAGCCCCAGCATTTT
j_gene: TRBJ1-4; abundance: -; v_gene: TRBV18; d_gene: TRBD1; CDR3aa: CASSRDRGANPTNEKLFF; CDR3nt: TGTGCCAGCTCACGGGACAGGGGAGCGAACCCAACTAATGAAAAACTGTTTTTT
j_gene: TRBJ2-7; abundance: -; v_gene: TRBV7-9; d_gene: -; CDR3aa: CASSLSLPFYEQYF; CDR3nt: TGTGCCAGCAGCTTATCCTTGCCATTCTACGAGCAGTACTTC
j_gene: TRBJ1-3; abundance: -; v_gene: TRBV28; d_gene: -; CDR3aa: CASSVGGSPGNTIYF; CDR3nt: TGTGCCAGCAGTGTAGGGGGTAGCCCTGGAAACACCATATATTTT
j_gene: TRBJ1-6; abundance: -; v_gene: TRBV4-3; d_gene: -; CDR3aa: CASSQEMYSPLHF; CDR3nt: TGCGCCAGCAGCCAAGAAATGTACTCACCCCTCCACTTT
j_gene: TRBJ2-3; abundance: -; v_gene: TRBV5-6; d_gene: -; CDR3aa: CASSLVGGIITDTQYF; CDR3nt: TGTGCCAGCAGCTTGGTCGGGGGAATTATCACAGATACGCAGTATTTT
j_gene: TRBJ2-1; abundance: -; v_gene: TRBV5-6; d_gene: TRBD1; CDR3aa: CASSLGGTGATNEQFF; CDR3nt: TGTGCCAGCAGCTTGGGTGGGACAGGCGCCACCAATGAGCAGTTCTTC
j_gene: TRBJ1-3; abundance: -; v_gene: TRBV19; d_gene: -; CDR3aa: CASSDLVRRGNGNTIYF; CDR3nt: TGTGCCAGTAGTGACCTGGTGCGCAGGGGTAATGGAAACACCATATATTTT
j_gene: TRBJ2-7; abundance: -; v_gene: TRBV5-5; d_gene: -; CDR3aa: CASSMTIPYEQYF; CDR3nt: TGTGCCAGCAGCATGACTATTCCTTACGAGCAGTACTTC
j_gene: TRBJ1-5; abundance: -; v_gene: TRBV7-9; d_gene: -; CDR3aa: CASSSTGEPQHF; CDR3nt: TGTGCCAGCAGCTCAACAGGTGAGCCCCAGCATTTT
j_gene: TRBJ1-6; abundance: -; v_gene: TRBV19; d_gene: -; CDR3aa: CANFPGTTDNSPLHF; CDR3nt: TGTGCCAATTTTCCCGGGACAACGGATAATTCACCCCTCCACTTT
j_gene: TRBJ1-5; abundance: once; v_gene: TRBV6-5; d_gene: -; CDR3aa: CASSYSEGNQPQHF; CDR3nt: TGTGCCAGCAGTTACTCCGAGGGCAATCAGCCCCAGCATTTT
j_gene: TRBJ2-7; abundance: -; v_gene: TRBV24-1; d_gene: -; CDR3aa: CATSDPTRGAYEQYF; CDR3nt: TGTGCCACCAGTGATCCGACTAGGGGAGCCTACGAGCAGTACTTC
j_gene: TRBJ2-7; abundance: once; v_gene: TRBV7-8; d_gene: -; CDR3aa: CASSARGAGASDSYEQYF; CDR3nt: TGTGCCAGCAGCGCCCGCGGGGCAGGGGCTTCAGATTCCTACGAGCAGTACTTC
j_gene: TRBJ2-5; abundance: -; v_gene: TRBV6-2/TRBV6-3; d_gene: -; CDR3aa: CASSASAQETQYF; CDR3nt: TGTGCCAGCAGCGCCTCAGCGCAAGAGACCCAGTACTTC
j_gene: TRBJ2-7; abundance: -; v_gene: TRBV7-2; d_gene: TRBD1; CDR3aa: CASSRGQGLGTYEQYF; CDR3nt: TGTGCCAGCAGCCGCGGACAGGGGCTTGGGACCTACGAGCAGTACTTC
j_gene: TRBJ2-1; abundance: -; v_gene: TRBV15; d_gene: -; CDR3aa: CATSRGRANSYNEQFF; CDR3nt: TGTGCCACCAGCAGAGGGAGAGCGAACTCCTACAATGAGCAGTTCTTC
j_gene: TRBJ1-1; abundance: -; v_gene: TRBV5-1; d_gene: -; CDR3aa: CASSPGPGGRAFF; CDR3nt: TGCGCCAGCAGCCCCGGCCCAGGCGGTCGAGCTTTCTTT
j_gene: TRBJ2-3; abundance: once; v_gene: TRBV7-9; d_gene: -; CDR3aa: CASSPPVGMGLDTQYF; CDR3nt: TGTGCCAGCAGCCCCCCCGTGGGGATGGGTCTCGATACGCAGTATTTT
j_gene: TRBJ2-5; abundance: -; v_gene: TRBV7-9; d_gene: -; CDR3aa: CASSLAGEGETQYF; CDR3nt: TGTGCCAGCAGCTTAGCGGGAGAAGGAGAGACCCAGTACTTC
j_gene: TRBJ1-1; abundance: -; v_gene: TRBV29-1; d_gene: -; CDR3aa: CSVAGFGQNTEAFF; CDR3nt: TGCAGCGTTGCAGGGTTTGGTCAGAACACTGAAGCTTTCTTT
j_gene: TRBJ1-3; abundance: -; v_gene: TRBV30; d_gene: -; CDR3aa: CAWSPDTGNTIYF; CDR3nt: TGTGCCTGGAGTCCGGACACTGGAAACACCATATATTTT
j_gene: TRBJ2-1; abundance: -; v_gene: TRBV27; d_gene: -; CDR3aa: CASSLRGTVSYNEQFF; CDR3nt: TGTGCCAGCAGTTTACGGGGGACAGTCTCCTACAATGAGCAGTTCTTC
j_gene: TRBJ2-5; abundance: -; v_gene: TRBV2; d_gene: TRBD2; CDR3aa: CASSPGLAGVGAETQYF; CDR3nt: TGTGCCAGCAGTCCGGGACTAGCGGGAGTAGGGGCCGAGACCCAGTACTTC
j_gene: TRBJ2-1; abundance: -; v_gene: TRBV9; d_gene: TRBD2; CDR3aa: CASSVVPLAGGVSEQFF; CDR3nt: TGTGCCAGCAGCGTAGTTCCCCTAGCGGGAGGGGTGAGTGAGCAGTTCTTC
j_gene: TRBJ1-2; abundance: -; v_gene: TRBV6-5; d_gene: TRBD1; CDR3aa: CASSSLTGEYGYTF; CDR3nt: TGTGCCAGCAGTTCCTTAACAGGGGAGTATGGCTACACCTTC
j_gene: TRBJ1-1; abundance: -; v_gene: TRBV7-2; d_gene: -; CDR3aa: CASSYTGTTEAFF; CDR3nt: TGTGCCAGCAGCTATACAGGGACCACTGAAGCTTTCTTT
j_gene: TRBJ2-7; abundance: -; v_gene: TRBV11-2; d_gene: -; CDR3aa: CASSLEYEQYF; CDR3nt: TGTGCCAGCAGCTTAGAATACGAGCAGTACTTC
j_gene: TRBJ2-1; abundance: -; v_gene: TRBV5-1; d_gene: -; CDR3aa: CASYTDNSYYNEQFF; CDR3nt: TGCGCCAGCTACACAGACAACAGCTACTACAATGAGCAGTTCTTC